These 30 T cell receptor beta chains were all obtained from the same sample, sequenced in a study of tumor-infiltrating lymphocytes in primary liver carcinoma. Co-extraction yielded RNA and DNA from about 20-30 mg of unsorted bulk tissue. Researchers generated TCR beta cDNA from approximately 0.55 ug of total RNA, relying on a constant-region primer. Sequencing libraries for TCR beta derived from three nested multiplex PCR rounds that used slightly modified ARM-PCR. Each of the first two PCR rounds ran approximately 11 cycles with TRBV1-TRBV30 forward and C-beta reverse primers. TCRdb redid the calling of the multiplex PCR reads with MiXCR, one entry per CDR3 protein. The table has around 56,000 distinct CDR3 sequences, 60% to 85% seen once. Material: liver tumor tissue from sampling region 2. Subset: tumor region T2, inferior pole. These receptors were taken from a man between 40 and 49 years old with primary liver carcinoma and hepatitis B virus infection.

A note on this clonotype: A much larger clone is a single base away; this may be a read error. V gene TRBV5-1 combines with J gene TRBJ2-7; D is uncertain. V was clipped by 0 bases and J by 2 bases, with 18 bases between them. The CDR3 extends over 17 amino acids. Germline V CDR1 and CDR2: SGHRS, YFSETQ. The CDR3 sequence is CASSLAGLRNYAYEQYF. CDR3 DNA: TGCGCCAGCAGCTTGGCCGGGCTCCGGAACTACGCCTACGAGCAGTACTTC. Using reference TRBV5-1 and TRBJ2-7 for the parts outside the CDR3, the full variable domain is KAGVTQTPRYLIKTRGQQVTLSCSPISGHRSVSWYQQTPGQGLQFLFEYFSETQRNKGNFPGRFSGRQFSNSRSEMNVSTLELGDSALYLCASSLAGLRNYAYEQYFGPGTRLTVT.

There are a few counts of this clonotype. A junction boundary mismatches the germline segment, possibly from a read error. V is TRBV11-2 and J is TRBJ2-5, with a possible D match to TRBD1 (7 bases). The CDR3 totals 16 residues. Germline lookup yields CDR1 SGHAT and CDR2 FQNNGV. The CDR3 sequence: CTSSLTVGGSGETQYF. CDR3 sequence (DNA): TGTACCAGCAGCTTAACAGTAGGGGGCTCGGGGGAAACCCAGTACTTC.

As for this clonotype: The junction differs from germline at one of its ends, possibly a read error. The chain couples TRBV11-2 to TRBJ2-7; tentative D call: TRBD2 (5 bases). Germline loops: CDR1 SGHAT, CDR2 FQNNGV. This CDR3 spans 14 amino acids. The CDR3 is CASSLDHGGWEKYF. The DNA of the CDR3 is TGTGCCAGTAGCTTAGATCATGGTGGATGGGAGAAGTACTTC. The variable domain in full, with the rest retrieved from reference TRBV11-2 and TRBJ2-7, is EAGVAQSPRYKIIEKRQSVAFWCNPISGHATLYWYQQILGQGPKLLIQFQNNGVVDDSQLPKDRFSAERLKGVDSTLKIQPAKLEDSAVYLCASSLDHGGWEKYFGPGTRLTVT.

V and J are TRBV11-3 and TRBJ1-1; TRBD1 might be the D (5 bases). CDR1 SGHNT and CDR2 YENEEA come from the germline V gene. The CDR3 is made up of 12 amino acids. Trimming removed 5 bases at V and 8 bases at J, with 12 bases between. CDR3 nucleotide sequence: TGTGCCAGCAGCGGGGGGACGGAGGAAGCTTTCTTT. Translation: CASSGGTEEAFF.

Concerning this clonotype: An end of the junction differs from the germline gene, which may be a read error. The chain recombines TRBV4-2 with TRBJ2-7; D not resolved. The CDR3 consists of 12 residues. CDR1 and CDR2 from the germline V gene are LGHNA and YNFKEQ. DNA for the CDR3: TGTGCCAGCAGCCATGGTGAGAACGAACAGTACTTC. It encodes CASSHGENEQYF.

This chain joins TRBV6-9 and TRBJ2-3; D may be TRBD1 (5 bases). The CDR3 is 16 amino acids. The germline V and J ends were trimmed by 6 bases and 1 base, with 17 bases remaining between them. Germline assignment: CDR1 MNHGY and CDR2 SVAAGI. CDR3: CASSPASDTRTDTQYF. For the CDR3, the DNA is TGTGCCAGCAGCCCGGCCTCGGACACACGCACAGATACGCAGTATTTT.

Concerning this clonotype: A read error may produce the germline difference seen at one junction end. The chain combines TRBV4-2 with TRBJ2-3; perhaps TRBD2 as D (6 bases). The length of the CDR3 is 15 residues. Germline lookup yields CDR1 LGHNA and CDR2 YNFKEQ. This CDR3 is CANSQKVRRADTQYF. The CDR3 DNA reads TGTGCCAACAGCCAAAAAGTTAGGAGGGCAGATACGCAGTATTTT.

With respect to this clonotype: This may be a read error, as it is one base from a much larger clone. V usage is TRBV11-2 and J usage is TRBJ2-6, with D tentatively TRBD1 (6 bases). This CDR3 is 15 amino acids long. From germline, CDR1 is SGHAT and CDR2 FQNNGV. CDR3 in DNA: TGTGCCAGCACCCAGGGGTTGTCTGGGGTCAACGTCCTGACTTTC. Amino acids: CASTQGLSGVNVLTF.

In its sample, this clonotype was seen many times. CDR3 sequence: CSAPGRQKAFF. CDR3 nucleotides: TGCAGTGCTCCCGGACGGCAGAAAGCTTTCTTT. V usage is TRBV20-1 and J usage is TRBJ1-1, with D hard to call. The V and J ends lost 5 bases and 9 bases respectively, with 13 bases between them. CDR1 is DFQATT, CDR2 SNEGSKA, per germline (reference sequence). This CDR3 contains 11 residues.

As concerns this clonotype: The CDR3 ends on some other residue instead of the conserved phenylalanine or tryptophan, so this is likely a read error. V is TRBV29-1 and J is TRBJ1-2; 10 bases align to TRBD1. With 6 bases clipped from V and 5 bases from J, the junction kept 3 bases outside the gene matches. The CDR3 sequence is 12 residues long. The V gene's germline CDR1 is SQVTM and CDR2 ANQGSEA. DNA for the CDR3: TGCAGCGTCGCGGGACAGGGGTATGGCTACACCCTC. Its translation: CSVAGQGYGYTL.

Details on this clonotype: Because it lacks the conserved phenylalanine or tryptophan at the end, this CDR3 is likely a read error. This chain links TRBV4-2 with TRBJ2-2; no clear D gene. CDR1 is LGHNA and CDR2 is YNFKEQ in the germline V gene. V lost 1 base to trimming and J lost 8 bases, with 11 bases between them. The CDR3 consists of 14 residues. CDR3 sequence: CASSQALTAGELFY. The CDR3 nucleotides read TGTGCCAGCAGCCAAGCTCTGACCGCAGGGGAGCTGTTTTAT.

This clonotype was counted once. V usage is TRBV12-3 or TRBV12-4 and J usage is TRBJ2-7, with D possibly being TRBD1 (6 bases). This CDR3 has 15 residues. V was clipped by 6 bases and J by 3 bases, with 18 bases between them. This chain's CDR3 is CASSHTGTGIYEQYF. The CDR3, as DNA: TGTGCCAGCAGCCACACCGGAACAGGGATCTACGAGCAGTACTTC.

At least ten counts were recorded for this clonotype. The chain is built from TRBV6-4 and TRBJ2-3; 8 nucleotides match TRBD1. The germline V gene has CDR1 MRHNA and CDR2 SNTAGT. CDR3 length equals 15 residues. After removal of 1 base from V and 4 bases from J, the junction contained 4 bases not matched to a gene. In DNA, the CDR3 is TGTGCCAGCAGTGACTGGCAGGGGGCCCCAGATACGCAGTATTTT. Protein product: CASSDWQGAPDTQYF.

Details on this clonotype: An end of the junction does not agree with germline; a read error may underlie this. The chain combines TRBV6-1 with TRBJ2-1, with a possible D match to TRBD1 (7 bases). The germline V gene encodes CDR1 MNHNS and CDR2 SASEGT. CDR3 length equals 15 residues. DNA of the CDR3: TGTGCCAGCAGAGTCGCGGCAGGGGGGTACAATGAACAGTTCTTC. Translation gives CASRVAAGGYNEQFF.

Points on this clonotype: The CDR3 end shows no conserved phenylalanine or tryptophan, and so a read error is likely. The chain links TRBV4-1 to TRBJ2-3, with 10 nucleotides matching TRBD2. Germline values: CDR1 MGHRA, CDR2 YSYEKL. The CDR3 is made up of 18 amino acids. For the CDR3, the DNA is TGCGCCAGCGGCCAGACCACTGCCCTAGCGGGAGTCACCGATACGCAGTATTCT. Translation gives CASGQTTALAGVTDTQYS.

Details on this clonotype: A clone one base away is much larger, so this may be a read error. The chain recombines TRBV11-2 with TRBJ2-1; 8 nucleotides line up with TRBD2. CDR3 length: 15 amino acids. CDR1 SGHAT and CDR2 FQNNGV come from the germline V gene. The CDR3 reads CASSQGLGSFNEQFF. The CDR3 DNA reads TGTGCCAGCAGCCAGGGACTAGGCTCCTTCAATGAGCAGTTCTTC.

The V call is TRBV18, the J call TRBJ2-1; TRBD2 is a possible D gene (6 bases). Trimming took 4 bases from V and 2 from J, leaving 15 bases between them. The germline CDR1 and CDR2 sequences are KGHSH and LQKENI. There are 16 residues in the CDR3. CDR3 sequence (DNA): TGTGCCAGCTCACTACCGAGCGGGCTAACCTACAATGAGCAGTTCTTC. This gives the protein CASSLPSGLTYNEQFF.

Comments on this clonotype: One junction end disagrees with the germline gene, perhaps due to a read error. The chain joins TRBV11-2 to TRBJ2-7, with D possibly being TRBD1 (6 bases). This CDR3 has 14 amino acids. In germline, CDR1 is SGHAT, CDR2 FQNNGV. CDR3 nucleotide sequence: TGTGCCAGCAGCTTAGTGGGACATCCCTACGAGCAATACTTC. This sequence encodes CASSLVGHPYEQYF.

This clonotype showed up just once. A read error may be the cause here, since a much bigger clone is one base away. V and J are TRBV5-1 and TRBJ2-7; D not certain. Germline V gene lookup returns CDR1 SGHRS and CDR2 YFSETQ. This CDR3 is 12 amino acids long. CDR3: CVSRHTDDEQYF. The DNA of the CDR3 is TGCGTCAGTAGACATACCGACGACGAGCAGTACTTC.

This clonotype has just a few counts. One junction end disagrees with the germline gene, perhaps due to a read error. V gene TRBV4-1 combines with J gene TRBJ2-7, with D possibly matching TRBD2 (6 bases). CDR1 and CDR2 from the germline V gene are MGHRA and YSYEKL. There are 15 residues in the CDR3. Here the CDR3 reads CANSQDKALAVAQYF. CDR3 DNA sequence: TGCGCCAACAGCCAAGATAAGGCACTAGCCGTGGCGCAGTACTTC.

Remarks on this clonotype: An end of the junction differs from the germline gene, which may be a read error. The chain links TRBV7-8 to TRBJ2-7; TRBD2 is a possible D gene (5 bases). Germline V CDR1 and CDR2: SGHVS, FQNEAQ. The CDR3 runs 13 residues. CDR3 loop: CASSRDLAYVQYF. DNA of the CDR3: TGTGCCAGCAGCCGGGATCTGGCCTACGTGCAGTACTTC.

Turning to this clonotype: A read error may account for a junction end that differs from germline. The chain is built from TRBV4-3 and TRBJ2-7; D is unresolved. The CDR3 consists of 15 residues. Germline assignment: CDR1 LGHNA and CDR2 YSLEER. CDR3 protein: CVSSQDLSRSYEQYF. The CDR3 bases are TGCGTCAGCAGCCAAGATTTGTCCCGTTCATACGAGCAGTACTTC.

CDR3 amino acids: CASSYRVNYGYTF. The CDR3 DNA sequence: TGTGCCAGCAGTTACAGGGTAAACTATGGCTACACCTTC. The chain employs TRBV6-5 and TRBJ1-2, with unresolved D. The germline V gene has CDR1 MNHEY and CDR2 SVGAGI. The CDR3 runs to 13 residues. The V end was cut by 2 bases, the J end by 2 bases, with 6 bases between.

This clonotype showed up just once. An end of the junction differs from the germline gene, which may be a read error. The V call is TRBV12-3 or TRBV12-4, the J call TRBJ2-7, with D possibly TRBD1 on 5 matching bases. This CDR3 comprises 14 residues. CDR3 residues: CASRHRGRVYEQYF. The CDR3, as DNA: TGTGCAAGCAGACATAGGGGCAGAGTCTACGAGCAGTACTTC.

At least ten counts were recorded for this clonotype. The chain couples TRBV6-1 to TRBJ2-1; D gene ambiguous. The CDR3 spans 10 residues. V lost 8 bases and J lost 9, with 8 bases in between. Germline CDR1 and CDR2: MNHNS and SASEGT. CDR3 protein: CASGVGEQFF. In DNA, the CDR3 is TGTGCCAGCGGGGTTGGTGAGCAGTTCTTC.

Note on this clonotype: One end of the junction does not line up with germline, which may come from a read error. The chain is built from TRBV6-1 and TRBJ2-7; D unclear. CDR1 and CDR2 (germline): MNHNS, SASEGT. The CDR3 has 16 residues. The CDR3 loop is CASSALKGWAAYKQYF. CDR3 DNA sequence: TGTGCCAGCAGTGCCCTGAAGGGATGGGCCGCCTACAAGCAGTACTTC.

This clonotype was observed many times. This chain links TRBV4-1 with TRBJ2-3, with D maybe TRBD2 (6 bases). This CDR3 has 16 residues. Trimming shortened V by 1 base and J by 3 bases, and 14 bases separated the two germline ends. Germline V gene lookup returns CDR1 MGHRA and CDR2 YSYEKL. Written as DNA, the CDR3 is TGCGCCAGCAGCCAAGTGGAGGGCCTGGGGACAGATACGCAGTATTTT. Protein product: CASSQVEGLGTDTQYF.

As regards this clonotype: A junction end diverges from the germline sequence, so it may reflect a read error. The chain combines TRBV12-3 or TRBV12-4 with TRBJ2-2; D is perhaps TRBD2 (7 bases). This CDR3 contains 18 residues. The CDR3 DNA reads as TGTGCCAGCATCTTCCCCACGGGGGGCTTAGCGAACACCGGGGAGTTGTTTTTT. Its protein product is CASIFPTGGLANTGELFF.

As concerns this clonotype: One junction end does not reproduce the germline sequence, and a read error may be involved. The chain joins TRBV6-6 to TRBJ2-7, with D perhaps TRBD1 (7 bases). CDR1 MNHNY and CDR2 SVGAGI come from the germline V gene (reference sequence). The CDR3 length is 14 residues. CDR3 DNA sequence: TGTGCCAGCATTCCCACAGGGGCCTCGGGGGAGCAGTATTTC. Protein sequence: CASIPTGASGEQYF.

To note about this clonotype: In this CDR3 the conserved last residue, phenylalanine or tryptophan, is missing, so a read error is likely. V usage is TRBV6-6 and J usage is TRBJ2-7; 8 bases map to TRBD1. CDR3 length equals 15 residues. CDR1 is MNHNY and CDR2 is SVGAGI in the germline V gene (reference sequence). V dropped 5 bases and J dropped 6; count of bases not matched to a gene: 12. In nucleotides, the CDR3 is TGTGCCAGCAGTCTCCCCCCGACAGGGGCGTCCGAGCAGTACTTA. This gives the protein CASSLPPTGASEQYL.